This TCR beta chain was retrieved from a study of blood T cells in healthy people across ages. Germline CDR1 is SGHTA and CDR2 is FQGNSA. This CDR3 is built from 16 residues. This clonotype has a handful of counts. One junction end does not reproduce the germline sequence, and a read error may be involved. With a J-beta primer mix and a sample-barcoded 5' primer, a second PCR ran about 7 to 12 cycles. TCRdb passed the 5' RACE reads through MiXCR, listing each CDR3 protein once. Here the sample spans roughly 860,000 distinct CDR3 sequences, around 62% being singletons. The chain is built from TRBV7-2 and TRBJ1-4; D perhaps matches TRBD1 (6 bases). This clonotype was obtained from a man younger than 45 in good health. Sequencing was performed on blood. The CDR3 loop reads CASSLGGAGVGEKPFF. CDR3 sequence (DNA): TGTGCCAGCAGCTTAGGGGGAGCAGGGGTAGGCGAAAAACCGTTTTTT.